This TCR beta chain was sequenced during a study of T cell responses to AZD1222 COVID-19 vaccine. Study results and caveats: Donor demographics were predominantly white British with a female majority; clonal diversity may be underestimated.

Germline CDR1 is MNHNY and CDR2 is SVGAGI (reference sequence). After removal of 2 bases from V and 2 bases from J, the junction contained 0 bases not matched to a gene. The CDR3 runs 15 residues. The protocol was immunoSEQ multiplex PCR, while the TCRdb copy is restricted to in-frame clones and leaves out a portion. The sample yields 65,000 to 95,000 clones, 70% to 90% seen once. Notes on this clone: Antigen specificity is unknown.

This clonotype originated in an adult in good health. V gene TRBV6-6 combines with J gene TRBJ1-5, with 10 nucleotides matching TRBD1. Sample: peripheral blood, taken on day 0 of AZD1222 vaccination. The CDR3, as DNA: TGTGCCAGCAGTTACGGGACAGGGGGCAATCAGCCCCAGCATTTT. It translates to CASSYGTGGNQPQHF.